This TCR beta chain was identified in a study of blood T cell repertoires in COVID-19. The protocol was immunoSEQ multiplex PCR, while the TCRdb copy is restricted to in-frame clones and leaves out a portion. Here the sample spans some 170,000 clones, roughly 82% being singletons. The sample comprised PBMCs or T cells enriched from blood (not recorded which). The receptor was isolated from a man aged 50 or older who had recovered from COVID-19.

CDR3 amino acids: CASSLRTGATSGNTIYF. DNA for the CDR3: TGTGCCAGCAGCCTCAGGACAGGGGCCACATCTGGAAACACCATATATTTT. The chain employs TRBV7-2 and TRBJ1-3; 9 nucleotides agree with TRBD1. The V and J ends lost 5 bases and 1 base, in that order; junction bases with no gene match: 9. This CDR3 contains 17 residues. Per the germline V gene, CDR1 is SGHTA and CDR2 is FQGNSA.